The 30 T cell receptor beta chains below were found in one sample sequenced in a study of cytomegalovirus exposure and HLA in healthy donors. Primers for the PCR totalled 60 Vbeta and 13 Jbeta. Data came from immunoSEQ multiplex PCR; TCRdb stores just in-frame clones and leaves some out. The sample yields about 120,000 clones, about 79% seen once. The sequenced material came from PBMCs. All receptors derive from a woman aged 45-65 years in good health and CMV-seronegative.

The V and J genes are TRBV5-4 and TRBJ2-7, with 10 bases fitting TRBD1. Germline CDR1 reads SGHNT; CDR2 reads YYREEE (reference sequence). This CDR3 region has 14 residues. V shed 0 bases, J shed 4 bases, and the junction held 1 base outside the gene matches. As DNA, the CDR3 is TGTGCCAGCAGCTTGGTGGGACAGGGGTACGAGCAGTACTTC. This translates into CASSLVGQGYEQYF. Full variable domain (outside the CDR3, taken from reference TRBV5-4 and TRBJ2-7): ETGVTQSPTHLIKTRGQQVTLRCSSQSGHNTVSWYQQALGQGPQFIFQYYREEENGRGNFPPRFSGLQFPNYSSELNVNALELDDSALYLCASSLVGQGYEQYFGPGTRLTVT.

The chain employs TRBV7-3 and TRBJ2-6, with unresolved D. This CDR3 is built from 18 residues. CDR1 and CDR2 from the germline V gene are SGHTA and FQGTGA. V lost 0 bases and J lost 0, with 12 bases in between. CDR3 sequence reads: CASSLTPQFLSGANVLTF. As DNA, the CDR3 is TGTGCCAGCAGCTTAACTCCCCAGTTCCTCTCTGGGGCCAACGTCCTGACTTTC.

The V and J genes are TRBV19 and TRBJ1-2, with D unclear. V was cut by 6 bases and J by 4 bases, with 12 bases left in between. Germline assignment: CDR1 LNHDA and CDR2 SQIVND (reference sequence). This CDR3 spans 13 amino acids. The CDR3, as DNA: TGTGCCAGTAGCTGGGGAGAGCGCTATGGCTACACCTTC. Its translation is CASSWGERYGYTF.

In nucleotides, the CDR3 is TGCGCCAGCAGCCACGGGCAAGAGACCCAGTACTTC. Amino acids: CASSHGQETQYF. The chain is built from TRBV5-1 and TRBJ2-5; D is unresolved. Germline loops: CDR1 SGHRS, CDR2 YFSETQ. There are 12 residues in the CDR3. Trimming left V 4 bases short and J 2 bases short, with 6 bases between.

The J gene is TRBJ2-7, the V gene TRBV21-1; the tabulated D call, TRBD2, remains unverified against the DNA. TRBV21-1 is noted as a pseudogene. This CDR3 is 21 amino acids long. The CDR3 sequence is CASSKASPEGGTSGKFYEQYF. CDR3 DNA: TGTGCCAGCAGCAAAGCCTCACCTGAGGGGGGGACTAGCGGGAAATTCTACGAGCAGTACTTC.

This sequence joins TRBV18 and TRBJ2-5; D gene uncertain. The J call is uncertain, as TRBJ2-7 better fits the DNA end. Germline V lookup: CDR1 KGHSH, CDR2 LQKENI. The CDR3 runs to 11 residues. This CDR3 is CASSHSYEQYF. Here the CDR3 DNA reads TGTGCCAGCTCACACTCCTACGAGCAGTACTTC.

The chain combines TRBV2 with TRBJ2-1; TRBD2 matches 7 bases. The ends lost 7 bases at V and 6 bases at J; junction bases unmatched: 12. CDR3 length: 15 amino acids. CDR1 and CDR2 from the germline V gene are SNHLY and FYNNEI. The CDR3 spells CASIWAGDVINEQFF. The CDR3 bases are TGTGCCAGCATATGGGCGGGAGACGTAATCAATGAGCAGTTCTTC.

This chain uses TRBV7-9 with TRBJ2-3; D is perhaps TRBD2 (5 bases). The V and J ends lost 3 bases and 0 bases respectively, with 10 bases between them. This CDR3 has 15 residues. The germline V gene has CDR1 SEHNR and CDR2 FQNEAQ (reference sequence). The chain's CDR3 is CASSFGPGSTDTQYF. As DNA, the CDR3 is TGTGCCAGCAGCTTTGGCCCGGGGAGCACAGATACGCAGTATTTT.

The V and J genes are TRBV15 and TRBJ2-1; D may be TRBD2 (6 bases). The CDR3 is made up of 13 amino acids. Germline-derived CDR1 and CDR2 are LNHNV and YYDKDF (reference sequence). V lost 5 bases, J lost 4 bases, and 9 bases lay in between. The CDR3 loop reads CATSDAGYNEQFF. For the CDR3, the DNA is TGTGCCACCAGCGATGCGGGATACAATGAGCAGTTCTTC.

J is TRBJ2-5 and V is TRBV10-3; 8 nucleotides agree with TRBD2. The CDR3 is 13 residues long. The V gene end was trimmed by 5 bases and the J gene end by 4 bases; junction bases not matched to a gene: 3. Germline V lookup: CDR1 ENHRY, CDR2 SYGVKD. The CDR3 DNA reads TGTGCCATCAGTACCGGGACTAGAGAGACCCAGTACTTC. Encoded protein: CAISTGTRETQYF.

The chain recombines TRBV2 with TRBJ1-6; TRBD1 agrees at 11 bases. Germline assignment: CDR1 SNHLY and CDR2 FYNNEI. The ends lost 4 bases at V and 7 bases at J; junction bases unmatched: 0. The CDR3 is made up of 14 amino acids. The CDR3 nucleotides read TGTGCCAGCAGTGGGGACAGGGGGAATTCACCCCTCCACTTT. This sequence encodes CASSGDRGNSPLHF.

The V gene is TRBV28, the J gene TRBJ2-5, with D maybe TRBD2 (6 bases). This CDR3 contains 16 residues. Trimming left V 7 bases short and J 2 bases short, with 20 bases between. Germline V gene lookup returns CDR1 MDHEN and CDR2 SYDVKM. CDR3 loop: CASKPGIGGRQETQYF. The CDR3 nucleotides are TGTGCCAGCAAACCGGGTATCGGGGGTCGGCAAGAGACCCAGTACTTC. The full variable domain, rest sourced from reference TRBV28 and TRBJ2-5, is DVKVTQSSRYLVKRTGEKVFLECVQDMDHENMFWYRQDPGLGLRLIYFSYDVKMKEKGDIPEGYSVSREKKERFSLILESASTNQTSMYLCASKPGIGGRQETQYFGPGTRLLVL.

The rearrangement joins TRBV30 to TRBJ1-6; a possible D gene is TRBD1 (6 bases). Germline CDR1 and CDR2: GTSNPN and SVGIG (reference sequence). Between the trimmed V and J ends, which lost 5 bases and 5 bases, there was a span of 13 bases. The CDR3 spans 14 residues. The CDR3 nucleotides read TGTGCCTGGGCACAGTCAGGGGATAATTCACCCCTCCACTTT. Encoded protein: CAWAQSGDNSPLHF. The entire variable domain, with the rest obtained from reference TRBV30 and TRBJ1-6, is as follows: SQTIHQWPATLVQPVGSPLSLECTVEGTSNPNLYWYRQAAGRGLQLLFYSVGIGQISSEVPQNLSASRPQDRQFILSSKKLLLSDSGFYLCAWAQSGDNSPLHFGNGTRLTVT.

The V call is TRBV5-4, the J call TRBJ2-2; tentatively, D is TRBD2 (5 bases). Per the germline V gene, CDR1 is SGHNT and CDR2 is YYREEE (reference sequence). The length of the CDR3 is 15 residues. Trimming shortened V by 4 bases and J by 1 base, and 11 bases separated the two germline ends. CDR3 in DNA: TGTGCCAGCAGCCCTGGACTCTTGAACACCGGGGAGCTGTTTTTT. Translated, it gives CASSPGLLNTGELFF. Based on the CDR3 plus reference TRBV5-4 and TRBJ2-2, the full variable domain is ETGVTQSPTHLIKTRGQQVTLRCSSQSGHNTVSWYQQALGQGPQFIFQYYREEENGRGNFPPRFSGLQFPNYSSELNVNALELDDSALYLCASSPGLLNTGELFFGEGSRLTVL.

This clone was seen once. Relative to the germline gene, one junction end is altered; a read error may explain this. This sequence joins TRBV7-9 and TRBJ2-7; 9 bases match TRBD2. The CDR3 runs to 13 residues. Germline CDR1 reads SEHNR; CDR2 reads FQNEAQ (reference sequence). The CDR3 DNA is TGTTCCAGCAGCTTGGGACTAGCATCCGAGCAGTACTTC. This sequence encodes CSSSLGLASEQYF. Full variable domain (rest looked up from reference TRBV7-9 and TRBJ2-7): DTGVSQNPRHKITKRGQNVTFRCDPISEHNRLYWYRQTLGQGPEFLTYFQNEAQLEKSRLLSDRFSAERPKGSFSTLEIQRTEQGDSAMYLCSSSLGLASEQYFGPGTRLTVT.

This clone was observed a few times. This chain uses TRBV5-4 with TRBJ1-1; 9 nucleotides match TRBD1. Germline trimming cut 4 bases from V and 1 base from J; bases unmatched to any gene: 17. There are 19 residues in the CDR3. Per germline, CDR1 SGHNT and CDR2 YYREEE (reference sequence). The CDR3 nucleotides read TGTGCCAGCAGCCAAGATTTAGGACAGGGGTTGATGGGGAACACTGAAGCTTTCTTT. Translation gives CASSQDLGQGLMGNTEAFF.

Only a few counts were recorded for this clone. V is TRBV28 and J is TRBJ1-1, with D hard to call. With 3 bases removed from V and 2 bases from J, the gap between germline ends came to 7 bases. The germline CDR1 and CDR2 sequences are MDHEN and SYDVKM. The CDR3 sequence is 13 residues long. The CDR3 reads CASSFLSNTEAFF. In DNA, the CDR3 is TGTGCCAGCAGTTTTCTCAGTAACACTGAAGCTTTCTTT. The whole variable domain, filled in from reference TRBV28 and TRBJ1-1, reads DVKVTQSSRYLVKRTGEKVFLECVQDMDHENMFWYRQDPGLGLRLIYFSYDVKMKEKGDIPEGYSVSREKKERFSLILESASTNQTSMYLCASSFLSNTEAFFGQGTRLTVV.

This sequence joins TRBV5-1 and TRBJ2-2, with 7 bases lining up with TRBD2. This CDR3 region has 16 residues. The trim removed 4 bases at V and 3 bases at J, leaving 9 bases unmatched. Germline V gene data show CDR1 as SGHRS and CDR2 as YFSETQ. This CDR3 is CASSPGGGSYTGELFF. The CDR3 coding sequence is TGCGCCAGCAGCCCGGGCGGGGGATCATACACCGGGGAGCTGTTTTTT.

The V gene is TRBV19, the J gene TRBJ1-3, with unresolved D. CDR1 LNHDA and CDR2 SQIVND come from the germline V gene (reference sequence). With 3 bases removed from V and 2 bases from J, the gap between germline ends came to 8 bases. The CDR3 covers 14 residues. The CDR3 region has the DNA TGTGCCAGTAGTATCCCCGCGCCTGGAAACACCATATATTTT. The encoded protein is CASSIPAPGNTIYF. Variable domain in full (rest from reference TRBV19 and TRBJ1-3): DGGITQSPKYLFRKEGQNVTLSCEQNLNHDAMYWYRQDPGQGLRLIYYSQIVNDFQKGDIAEGYSVSREKKESFPLTVTSAQKNPTAFYLCASSIPAPGNTIYFGEGSWLTVV.

This chain uses TRBV28 with TRBJ1-4, with D hard to call. This CDR3 region has 14 residues. Between the trimmed V and J ends, which lost 3 bases and 2 bases, there was a span of 7 bases. CDR1 and CDR2 from the germline V gene are MDHEN and SYDVKM. The CDR3 DNA follows: TGTGCCAGCAGTTTGCCCGGGACTAATGAAAAACTGTTTTTT. Encoded protein: CASSLPGTNEKLFF.

The chain employs TRBV4-2 and TRBJ2-1; TRBD2 is a possible D gene (7 bases). V was pared by 6 bases and J by 7 bases, with 25 bases between. Germline-derived CDR1 and CDR2 are LGHNA and YNFKEQ. The CDR3 runs 17 residues. CDR3 nucleotides: TGTGCCAGCAGGGGACGGGGGGAAGGGGGAAGGGGGAATGAGCAGTTCTTC. Translated, it gives CASRGRGEGGRGNEQFF.

This sequence joins TRBV4-3 and TRBJ2-7; weak D call: TRBD1 (5 bases). In germline, CDR1 is LGHNA, CDR2 YSLEER. The CDR3 spans 14 residues. Trimming pared 1 base from V and 5 bases from J, leaving 12 bases between. Here the CDR3 DNA reads TGCGCCAGCAGCCAAGTGGTTGGGGCCCACGAGCAGTACTTC. Translation: CASSQVVGAHEQYF.

The genes are TRBV10-2 and TRBJ1-5, with TRBD1 matching 10 bases. After removal of 4 bases from V and 7 bases from J, the junction contained 7 bases not matched to a gene. The V gene's germline CDR1 is WSHSY and CDR2 SAAADI. This CDR3 is 15 amino acids long. CDR3 sequence: CASSVGTGVGQPQHF. In DNA, the CDR3 is TGCGCCAGCAGTGTTGGGACAGGGGTAGGACAGCCCCAGCATTTT.

The chain carries TRBV27 and TRBJ2-1, with D unresolved. V dropped 6 bases and J dropped 4 bases, with 4 bases sitting between them. The germline CDR1 and CDR2 sequences are MNHEY and SMNVEV (reference sequence). The CDR3 covers 11 residues. CDR3 amino acids: CASSFYNEQFF. DNA for the CDR3: TGTGCCAGCAGCTTTTACAATGAGCAGTTCTTC.

The rearrangement links TRBV6-1 to TRBJ2-5; no clear D. The J call may be in error: the DNA end matches TRBJ2-7 better. Germline-derived CDR1 and CDR2 are MNHNS and SASEGT. CDR3 size: 12 residues. In DNA, the CDR3 is TGTGCCAGCAGCATTGGGCCATACGAGCAGTACTTC. Amino acid sequence: CASSIGPYEQYF.

This clone was detected only a few times. A junction end diverges from the germline sequence, so it may reflect a read error. V usage is TRBV7-9 and J usage is TRBJ2-2; D remains unclear. CDR1 SEHNR and CDR2 FQNEAQ come from the germline V gene (reference sequence). The CDR3 is 12 amino acids. CDR3 amino acids: CSSSLNTGELFF. The DNA for the CDR3 is TGTTCCAGCAGCCTGAACACCGGGGAGCTGTTTTTT. Filled out from reference TRBV7-9 and TRBJ2-2, the complete variable domain reads DTGVSQNPRHKITKRGQNVTFRCDPISEHNRLYWYRQTLGQGPEFLTYFQNEAQLEKSRLLSDRFSAERPKGSFSTLEIQRTEQGDSAMYLCSSSLNTGELFFGEGSRLTVL.

The chain recombines TRBV7-3 with TRBJ2-1; 9 nucleotides agree with TRBD1. The CDR3 has 14 amino acids. The V and J ends lost 5 bases and 9 bases, in that order; junction bases with no gene match: 8. Germline V lookup: CDR1 SGHTA, CDR2 FQGTGA. CDR3 bases: TGTGCCAGCAGCCGGACAGGGGATAGGGTTGAGCAGTTCTTC. Amino acid sequence: CASSRTGDRVEQFF.

Regarding this clone: Germline and junction disagree at one end, which may indicate a read error. This sample also contains other DNA sequences that code for the same CDR3. This chain links TRBV6-1 with TRBJ2-3; D uncertain. The CDR3 is made up of 16 amino acids. The germline gives CDR1 MNHNS, CDR2 SASEGT. Here the CDR3 DNA reads TGTGCTAGCAGTGAAGCCGGCGGTGAGGGCACAGATACGCAGTATTTT. Protein sequence: CASSEAGGEGTDTQYF.

The genes are TRBV5-4 and TRBJ2-4, with TRBD1 identical over 10 bases. Trimming cost V 0 bases and J 1 base; bases outside gene matches: 1. The CDR3 contains 16 residues. Looked up from germline, CDR1 is SGHNT and CDR2 is YYREEE (reference sequence). For the CDR3, the DNA is TGTGCCAGCAGCTTGGGACAGGGGGCGGCCAAAAACATTCAGTACTTC. Translated: CASSLGQGAAKNIQYF.

The rearrangement links TRBV29-1 to TRBJ2-1; 9 nucleotides agree with TRBD2. This CDR3 contains 15 residues. CDR1 and CDR2 (germline): SQVTM, ANQGSEA. Trimming at V came to 8 bases and at J to 5 bases, leaving 13 bases not matched to a gene. Here the CDR3 reads CSSMGLAGNDNEQFF. As DNA, the CDR3 is TGCAGCTCCATGGGGCTAGCGGGAAATGACAATGAGCAGTTCTTC.